This T cell receptor (beta chain) was identified during a study of CD8+ T cells in alopecia areata. Overall study findings and caveats: Many expanded lesional clones remained in scalp and blood on tofacitinib. Because one nonresponder was included, the link of baseline CD8+ expansion to response is considered uncertain. Normal-skin resident alphabeta T cells also appear among scalp sample sequences.

The V end was cut by 5 bases, the J end by 0 bases, with 7 bases between. Germline lookup yields CDR1 MNHEY and CDR2 SVGAGI. The CDR3 runs 13 residues. In regard to this clone: As yet, its antigen is unknown.

In each case, RNA was isolated and then reverse transcribed into cDNA as the sequencing template. Clones were read by immunoSEQ multiplex PCR, and TCRdb kept only the in-frame ones, dropping some. The sample shows about 190,000 clones, roughly three fifths of them seen only once. Treatment meaning: oral pan-JAK inhibitor, 5-10 mg twice daily. The starting material was CD4+ T cells sorted from blood, obtained at week 4, from a patient treated with tofacitinib. The V gene is TRBV6-5, the J gene TRBJ1-1; D gene unclear. The receptor's source is a human donor with alopecia areata. CDR3 region: CASSTTVNTEAFF. For the CDR3, the DNA is TGTGCCAGCAGTACTACAGTGAACACTGAAGCTTTCTTT.